This T cell receptor (beta chain) was recovered during a study of blood T cell repertoires in COVID-19. TCRdb's copy holds only in-frame clones and misses some; the assay was immunoSEQ multiplex PCR. The sample lists 300,000 to 400,000 clones; around nine tenths were seen once. This CDR3 has 15 residues. The V end was cut by 1 base, the J end by 6 bases, with 15 bases between. The germline gives CDR1 SGHTA, CDR2 FQGNSA. The chain is built from TRBV7-2 and TRBJ1-2; a weak D match, TRBD1 (5 bases). Sequenced material: peripheral blood. This receptor was obtained from a woman aged 45-65 years with active or convalescent COVID-19. The CDR3, as DNA: TGTGCCAGCAGCTTAGAGCCCGGGGGGTCCAATGGCTACACCTTC. It encodes CASSLEPGGSNGYTF.